These 21 T cell receptor beta chains were sequenced from one sample in a study of ipilimumab plus nivolumab after autologous stem cell transplantation. Produced via immunoSEQ multiplex PCR; TCRdb's table is partial and in-frame only. This table holds approximately 20,000 clones, 70% to 85% found once. Sequencing used PBMCs, obtained in a trial of ipilimumab plus nivolumab as post-transplant consolidation. These receptors were collected from a male donor with diffuse large B-cell lymphoma.

This chain links TRBV9 with TRBJ2-7, with 11 bases aligning to TRBD2. CDR1 and CDR2 (germline): SGDLS, YYNGEE. The CDR3 length is 15 residues. After removal of 3 bases from V and 0 bases from J, the junction contained 2 bases not matched to a gene. CDR3 amino acids: CASSASGGLSYEQYF. CDR3 nucleotide sequence: TGTGCCAGCAGCGCTAGCGGGGGGCTCTCCTACGAGCAGTACTTC.

This sequence joins TRBV28 and TRBJ2-7, with TRBD1 identical over 7 bases. With V trimmed by 8 bases and J by 2 bases, 6 bases remained unmatched. Germline values: CDR1 MDHEN, CDR2 SYDVKM. The CDR3 is made up of 13 amino acids. CDR3 nucleotides: TGTGCCAGCTGGGACAGCAAGACCTACGAGCAGTACTTC. Protein: CASWDSKTYEQYF.

This rearrangement joins TRBV18 to TRBJ2-5; D is uncertain. CDR1 and CDR2 (germline): KGHSH, LQKENI. CDR3 length: 14 residues. V lost 2 bases and J lost 0, with 7 bases in between. Written as DNA, the CDR3 is TGTGCCAGCTCACCAACACGCGACCAAGAGACCCAGTACTTC. Its translation: CASSPTRDQETQYF.

The rearrangement uses TRBV19 and TRBJ1-1; TRBD1 might be the D (5 bases). Germline values: CDR1 LNHDA, CDR2 SQIVND (reference sequence). The CDR3 covers 12 residues. V gave up 5 bases and J gave up 1 base, with 5 bases separating them. The CDR3 here is CASSQGNTEAFF. The CDR3, as DNA: TGTGCCAGTAGTCAGGGGAACACTGAAGCTTTCTTT.

The gene calls are TRBV5-6 and TRBJ1-5; the D is unclear. Germline lookup yields CDR1 SGHDT and CDR2 YYEEEE. The CDR3 is made up of 16 amino acids. With 4 bases removed from V and 6 bases from J, the gap between germline ends came to 20 bases. The CDR3 region is CASSVFGSGKGQPQHF. The CDR3 DNA follows: TGTGCCAGCAGCGTCTTCGGGTCCGGGAAGGGTCAGCCCCAGCATTTT.

This chain uses TRBV4-3 with TRBJ2-2, with 9 bases aligning to TRBD1. Losses at the gene ends were 0 bases for V and 2 bases for J; bases not matched to a gene: 7. This CDR3 is built from 18 residues. CDR1 is LGHNA, CDR2 YSLEER, per germline. CDR3 sequence: CASSQDTGTGLNTGELFF. In DNA form, the CDR3 reads TGCGCCAGCAGCCAAGATACCGGGACAGGGCTTAACACCGGGGAGCTGTTTTTT.

This clone was found once. The chain uses TRBV9 and TRBJ2-3; 16 bases line up with TRBD2. The germline CDR1 and CDR2 sequences are SGDLS and YYNGEE. The CDR3 is 19 residues long. Losses at the gene ends were 4 bases for V and 4 bases for J; bases not matched to a gene: 12. The DNA of the CDR3 is TGTGCCAGCAGCTTCGGGACTAGCGGGGGGGCCGCTGTCTCAGATACGCAGTATTTT. Translated, it gives CASSFGTSGGAAVSDTQYF.

The gene calls are TRBV29-1 and TRBJ2-5; D remains ambiguous. The J call may be wrong; the DNA end is better matched by TRBJ2-7. Germline V CDR1 and CDR2: SQVTM, ANQGSEA. CDR3 length: 12 residues. The DNA for the CDR3 is TGCAGCGTTGTGTACAGAACCTACGAGCAGTACTTC. As protein: CSVVYRTYEQYF.

In this sample, this clone turned up a few times. V is TRBV5-4 and J is TRBJ1-2, with 7 positions matching TRBD1. The length of the CDR3 is 13 residues. J was trimmed by 8 bases and V by 1 base; bases with no gene match: 5. Germline V gives CDR1 SGHNT, CDR2 YYREEE (reference sequence). The CDR3 region has the DNA TGTGCCAGCAGCTTGACCCGACAGGGCGGCTACACCTTC. It specifies CASSLTRQGGYTF.

Only one count was recorded for this clone. The rearrangement uses TRBV6-5 and TRBJ1-6; TRBD1 matches 7 bases. The CDR3 covers 15 residues. From germline, CDR1 is MNHEY and CDR2 SVGAGI. V was pared by 5 bases and J by 7 bases, with 8 bases of the junction left unmatched. In DNA form, the CDR3 reads TGTGCCAGCAGTGGCTGGGACAGTTCCAATTCACCCCTCCACTTT. Translating gives CASSGWDSSNSPLHF.

This chain links TRBV6-4 with TRBJ2-7; D gene uncertain. Germline CDR1 MRHNA, CDR2 SNTAGT. Trimming took off 4 bases at V and 4 bases at J, with 11 bases between the two ends. The CDR3 is 13 residues long. CDR3 region: CASSVSVGYEQYF. Written as DNA, the CDR3 is TGTGCCAGCAGTGTCTCGGTGGGGTACGAGCAGTACTTC.

The chain uses TRBV2 and TRBJ2-7; 7 bases match TRBD2. Trimming removed 7 bases from V and 1 base from J; junction bases left unmatched: 4. Germline V gene sequence: CDR1 SNHLY, CDR2 FYNNEI. The CDR3 length is 13 residues. The CDR3 DNA is TGTGCCAGCAAAGGCGGGGGATCCTACGAGCAGTACTTC. Encoded protein: CASKGGGSYEQYF.

In its sample, this clone was seen a few times. This rearrangement joins TRBV5-1 to TRBJ1-5; possible D gene TRBD1, 5 bases. The V gene lost 2 bases and the J gene lost 3 bases, with 12 bases spanning the gap. There are 15 residues in the CDR3. Looked up from germline, CDR1 is SGHRS and CDR2 is YFSETQ. For the CDR3, the DNA is TGCGCCAGCAGCTTCGAGGCTGGGACCAATCAGCCCCAGCATTTT. Its protein is CASSFEAGTNQPQHF. Looking up the rest from reference TRBV5-1 and TRBJ1-5 gives the full variable domain: KAGVTQTPRYLIKTRGQQVTLSCSPISGHRSVSWYQQTPGQGLQFLFEYFSETQRNKGNFPGRFSGRQFSNSRSEMNVSTLELGDSALYLCASSFEAGTNQPQHFGDGTRLSIL.

This chain joins TRBV27 and TRBJ2-3, with D perhaps given as TRBD1 or TRBD2 (5 bases each). V was shortened by 3 bases and J by 15 bases, with 25 bases between the two germline ends. The CDR3 is 15 amino acids. Germline lookup yields CDR1 MNHEY and CDR2 SMNVEV (reference sequence). The CDR3 DNA is TGTGCCAGCAGTTTCCACGACGGGCCCGGGGCGCCGGACTATTTT. Protein product: CASSFHDGPGAPDYF.

The rearrangement links TRBV6-5 to TRBJ2-3; D is undetermined. V lost 2 bases, J lost 2 bases, and 14 bases lay in between. From germline, CDR1 is MNHEY and CDR2 SVGAGI. The CDR3 has 16 amino acids. CDR3 sequence: CASSYPPRAATDTQYF. As DNA, the CDR3 is TGTGCCAGCAGTTACCCCCCCCGGGCCGCCACAGATACGCAGTATTTT.

As concerns this clone: This specimen includes other DNA sequences encoding the same CDR3. The chain carries TRBV2 and TRBJ2-5; D remains unclear. Trimming stripped 6 bases from V and 2 bases from J, with 4 bases between. There are 11 residues in the CDR3. Looked up from germline, CDR1 is SNHLY and CDR2 is FYNNEI. As DNA, the CDR3 is TGTGCCAGCAGCCCGCAAGAGACCCAGTACTTC. Translation: CASSPQETQYF. The whole variable domain, filled in from reference TRBV2 and TRBJ2-5, reads EPEVTQTPSHQVTQMGQEVILRCVPISNHLYFYWYRQILGQKVEFLVSFYNNEISEKSEIFDDQFSVERPDGSNFTLKIRSTKLEDSAMYFCASSPQETQYFGPGTRLLVL.

A note on this clone: In the same sample, other DNA sequences code for this CDR3. This chain connects TRBV19 to TRBJ1-5; D gene ambiguous. V lost 1 base and J lost 0, with 7 bases in between. Germline CDR1 is LNHDA and CDR2 is SQIVND (reference sequence). The CDR3 length is 15 residues. The CDR3 nucleotides are TGTGCCAGTAGTATAGTCACAGATAGCAATCAGCCCCAGCATTTT. This translates into CASSIVTDSNQPQHF.

This clone showed up just once. The V gene is TRBV7-9, the J gene TRBJ1-1; weak D call: TRBD1 (5 bases). CDR3 size: 15 residues. Germline assignment: CDR1 SEHNR and CDR2 FQNEAQ (reference sequence). The V and J ends lost 5 bases and 8 bases respectively, with 21 bases between them. Written as DNA, the CDR3 is TGTGCCAGCAGCCGAAGGCGTCAAGGGGACGCGGAAGCTTTCTTT. Translating it yields CASSRRRQGDAEAFF. The full variable domain, its missing parts supplied by reference TRBV7-9 and TRBJ1-1, is DTGVSQNPRHKITKRGQNVTFRCDPISEHNRLYWYRQTLGQGPEFLTYFQNEAQLEKSRLLSDRFSAERPKGSFSTLEIQRTEQGDSAMYLCASSRRRQGDAEAFFGQGTRLTVV.

The chain couples TRBV7-2 to TRBJ2-1, with 7 nucleotides matching TRBD2. The CDR3 loop spans 14 amino acids. CDR1 SGHTA and CDR2 FQGNSA come from the germline V gene. Trimming cost V 3 bases and J 7 bases; bases outside gene matches: 6. The chain's CDR3 is CASSFAGDGNEQFF. The CDR3 DNA is TGTGCCAGCAGCTTTGCGGGGGATGGGAATGAGCAGTTCTTC.

This chain connects TRBV5-6 to TRBJ1-2; D remains ambiguous. The CDR3 is 16 residues long. Germline V gene data show CDR1 as SGHDT and CDR2 as YYEEEE. Trimming pared 4 bases from V and 0 bases from J, leaving 16 bases between. For the CDR3, the DNA is TGTGCCAGCAGCCGCTCCAGAATCCTAACTAACTATGGCTACACCTTC. Amino acid sequence: CASSRSRILTNYGYTF.

V is TRBV7-8 and J is TRBJ1-5, with D perhaps TRBD1 (6 bases). The CDR3 length is 14 residues. Germline assignment: CDR1 SGHVS and CDR2 FQNEAQ. V gave up 1 base and J gave up 4 bases, with 8 bases separating them. CDR3 sequence (DNA): TGTGCCAGCAGCTTAGGGGACAATAATCAGCCCCAGCATTTT. It codes for CASSLGDNNQPQHF.